These 20 T cell receptor beta chains were sequenced from one sample in a study of OX40 agonist ivuxolimab in advanced cancers. The data were produced by immunoSEQ multiplex PCR, yet TCRdb's version contains in-frame clones alone and is incomplete. The data hold 52,000 or so clones, with 83% observed a single time. The source was CD4+ or CD8+ T cells sorted from blood, collected in a trial of the OX40 agonist ivuxolimab. These receptors were collected from an adult with an advanced solid tumor such as melanoma, head and neck, liver or kidney cancer.

The chain recombines TRBV5-1 with TRBJ2-5; no reliable D call. Germline V gene sequence: CDR1 SGHRS, CDR2 YFSETQ. The CDR3 totals 15 residues. The V end lost 4 bases, the J end lost 2 bases, and 15 bases lay between the germline ends. The CDR3 loop reads CASSPSQAPQETQYF. CDR3 DNA: TGCGCCAGCAGCCCCTCCCAGGCCCCGCAAGAGACCCAGTACTTC.

Points on this clone: One end of the junction is discordant with germline, which a read error may explain. The chain recombines TRBV7-7 with TRBJ2-3; TRBD2 aligns across 9 bases. The CDR3 totals 15 residues. Germline V CDR1 and CDR2: SSHAT, FNYEAQ (reference sequence). CDR3 in amino acids: CASSRSGGPSDTQYF. CDR3 DNA: TGTGCTAGCAGCCGTAGCGGGGGCCCCTCCGATACGCAGTATTTT.

The V gene is TRBV19, the J gene TRBJ2-5; D is tentatively TRBD1 or TRBD2 (6 bases each). Trimming removed 5 bases from V and 9 bases from J, with 28 bases in between. The CDR3 consists of 17 residues. Per germline, CDR1 LNHDA and CDR2 SQIVND (reference sequence). For the CDR3, the DNA is TGTGCCAGTAGTCTCCTCACCGGGACTGGGGACATTGCGTCCCAGTACTTC. It encodes CASSLLTGTGDIASQYF.

This clone was seen once. The V call is TRBV5-6, the J call TRBJ1-2; no firm D call. Per germline, CDR1 SGHDT and CDR2 YYEEEE. The CDR3 consists of 15 residues. Trimming shortened V by 0 bases and J by 0 bases, and 9 bases separated the two germline ends. CDR3 loop: CASSLGVNTNYGYTF. CDR3 nucleotides: TGTGCCAGCAGCTTGGGGGTGAATACTAACTATGGCTACACCTTC.

The chain employs TRBV28 and TRBJ1-2; 8 bases are shared with TRBD1. Trimming cost V 5 bases and J 4 bases; bases outside gene matches: 6. The CDR3 covers 14 residues. Germline-derived CDR1 and CDR2 are MDHEN and SYDVKM. The CDR3 protein is CASSGPTGGYGYTF. The CDR3, as DNA: TGTGCCAGCAGTGGCCCCACAGGGGGCTATGGCTACACCTTC.

This chain connects TRBV6-1 to TRBJ2-1; D ambiguous. Deletions cut 3 bases from V and 0 bases from J, with 12 bases between. This CDR3 is built from 16 residues. CDR1 MNHNS and CDR2 SASEGT come from the germline V gene. This CDR3 reads CASSDGRGSSYNEQFF. The CDR3 DNA sequence: TGTGCCAGCAGTGATGGAAGAGGAAGCTCCTACAATGAGCAGTTCTTC.

The rearrangement joins TRBV7-3 to TRBJ2-5; D ambiguous. CDR1 SGHTA and CDR2 FQGTGA come from the germline V gene. Trimming stripped 4 bases from V and 4 bases from J, with 13 bases between. The CDR3 consists of 14 residues. The chain's CDR3 is CASSSGPTGETQYF. CDR3 bases: TGTGCCAGCAGCTCCGGGCCAACGGGAGAGACCCAGTACTTC.

V usage is TRBV5-1 and J usage is TRBJ2-1; D is perhaps TRBD2 (5 bases). CDR1 SGHRS and CDR2 YFSETQ come from the germline V gene. Trimming pared 4 bases from V and 6 bases from J, leaving 8 bases between. This CDR3 is built from 12 residues. CDR3 coding DNA: TGCGCCAGCAGCCCTGGGAGCAATGAGCAGTTCTTC. It encodes CASSPGSNEQFF.

The rearrangement uses TRBV28 and TRBJ1-1, with 9 bases lining up with TRBD1. J lost 5 bases, V lost 6 bases, and 16 bases had no gene match. Germline CDR1 MDHEN, CDR2 SYDVKM. The CDR3 is 17 amino acids. CDR3 in DNA: TGTGCCAGCAGCCCCGGGACAGGGATATCCTTGAGTACTGAAGCTTTCTTT. As protein: CASSPGTGISLSTEAFF.

This chain uses TRBV14 with TRBJ1-6; D is ambiguous. V lost 1 base and J lost 7, with 5 bases in between. Germline values: CDR1 SGHDN, CDR2 FVKESK. This CDR3 comprises 13 residues. The CDR3 nucleotides read TGTGCCAGCAGCCAAGTTTCGAATTCACCCCTCCACTTT. Its protein product is CASSQVSNSPLHF. The full variable domain, with the rest looked up from reference TRBV14 and TRBJ1-6, is EAGVTQFPSHSVIEKGQTVTLRCDPISGHDNLYWYRRVMGKEIKFLLHFVKESKQDESGMPNNRFLAERTGGTYSTLKVQPAELEDSGVYFCASSQVSNSPLHFGNGTRLTVT.

The chain couples TRBV16 to TRBJ1-4; the D is unclear. Germline-derived CDR1 and CDR2 are KGHSY and FQNENV. The CDR3 is 12 residues long. V was clipped by 6 bases and J by 4 bases, with 6 bases between them. Here the CDR3 DNA reads TGTGCCAGCAGTCCCGTTAATGAAAAACTGTTTTTT. This sequence encodes CASSPVNEKLFF.

The genes are TRBV7-2 and TRBJ1-3; D is unclear. CDR1 is SGHTA, CDR2 FQGNSA, per germline. The CDR3 is 15 amino acids. V shed 4 bases and J shed 0 bases, with 10 bases lying between them. CDR3 sequence: CASSSPLSSGNTIYF. In DNA form, the CDR3 reads TGTGCCAGCAGCTCACCTTTGAGCTCTGGAAACACCATATATTTT.

This clone was picked up one time. This sequence joins TRBV7-6 and TRBJ1-5, with TRBD1 identical over 7 bases. Germline V lookup: CDR1 SGHVS, CDR2 FNYEAQ. The CDR3 runs to 13 residues. J gave up 4 bases and V 5 bases, and 2 bases lay outside the gene matches. The chain's CDR3 is CASSPGGNQPQHF. CDR3 nucleotide sequence: TGTGCCAGCAGCCCAGGGGGTAATCAGCCCCAGCATTTT.

The V call is TRBV5-1, the J call TRBJ2-3; D is unresolved. CDR1 and CDR2 from the germline V gene are SGHRS and YFSETQ. The CDR3 contains 15 residues. V shed 2 bases and J shed 2 bases, with 12 bases lying between them. CDR3 nucleotides: TGCGCCAGCAGCTTAGGGAACAGTAACACAGATACGCAGTATTTT. Its protein is CASSLGNSNTDTQYF.

This clone was counted once. The V gene is TRBV14, the J gene TRBJ2-1; TRBD1 or TRBD2 may be the D gene (5 bases each). This CDR3 is 15 amino acids long. Germline CDR1 is SGHDN and CDR2 is FVKESK. The V gene lost 5 bases and the J gene lost 5 bases, with 16 bases spanning the gap. The CDR3 nucleotides read TGTGCCAGCAGCACCGGGACCAGGAAGCACAATGAGCAGTTCTTC. This translates into CASSTGTRKHNEQFF.

The V and J genes are TRBV30 and TRBJ2-1; D is perhaps TRBD2 (6 bases). The germline gives CDR1 GTSNPN, CDR2 SVGIG (reference sequence). The CDR3 has 13 amino acids. V was clipped by 3 bases and J by 7 bases, with 13 bases between them. Here the CDR3 reads CAWSPGLGNEQFF. The DNA of the CDR3 is TGTGCCTGGAGCCCGGGACTTGGGAATGAGCAGTTCTTC.

V gene TRBV5-1 combines with J gene TRBJ1-1, with D unclear. Germline V CDR1 and CDR2: SGHRS, YFSETQ. The length of the CDR3 is 13 residues. The germline V and J ends were trimmed by 2 bases and 7 bases, with 12 bases remaining between them. CDR3: CASSFGPSLEAFF. In DNA form, the CDR3 reads TGCGCCAGCAGCTTCGGCCCATCTCTTGAAGCTTTCTTT.

In this sample, this clone turned up once. The chain has TRBV6-6 and TRBJ2-4; no clear D gene. This CDR3 has 12 amino acids. Germline V CDR1 and CDR2: MNHNY, SVGAGI (reference sequence). Trimming took 4 bases from V and 10 from J, leaving 11 bases between them. The CDR3 coding sequence is TGTGCCAGCAGTTCTACACATCGGATTCAGTACTTC. Its translation: CASSSTHRIQYF.

This chain joins TRBV7-9 and TRBJ2-5; D perhaps matches TRBD2 (6 bases). In germline, CDR1 is SEHNR, CDR2 FQNEAQ (reference sequence). Trimming removed 0 bases at V and 5 bases at J, with 7 bases between. The CDR3 length is 13 residues. CDR3: CASSLAGGETQYF. For the CDR3, the DNA is TGTGCCAGCAGCTTAGCAGGAGGGGAGACCCAGTACTTC.

The chain links TRBV5-6 to TRBJ2-3; TRBD1 is a possible D gene (6 bases). The CDR3 is 15 amino acids. Trimming left V 0 bases short and J 0 bases short, with 8 bases between. Germline-derived CDR1 and CDR2 are SGHDT and YYEEEE. The DNA for the CDR3 is TGTGCCAGCAGCTTGGCGGGACATAGCACAGATACGCAGTATTTT. Its translation: CASSLAGHSTDTQYF.